This T cell receptor (beta chain) was sequenced for a study of breast tumors, draining lymph nodes, adjacent tissues. The CDR3 contains 15 residues. Trimming removed 7 bases from V and 0 bases from J, with 17 bases in between. Per germline, CDR1 SGHRS and CDR2 YFSETQ. TCRdb re-derived calls from the multiplex PCR reads in MiXCR, one entry per CDR3 protein. The sample lists about 15,000 distinct CDR3 sequences, 50% to 60% occurring once. This sequence was found in a female donor with breast cancer. Some clones in this sample may be carry-over from other donors' samples. Specimen: tumor-adjacent breast tissue. The chain has TRBV5-1 and TRBJ2-7; D may be TRBD2 (6 bases). CDR3 protein: CASSGGGVLSYEQYF. CDR3 nucleotides: TGCGCCAGCTCGGGCGGCGGGGTACTCTCCTACGAGCAGTACTTC.